This note documents a single T cell receptor beta chain sequence. The sample originates from a study of blood T cell repertoires in COVID-19. Across the whole study: COVID-19 samples from acute and convalescent phases originated in the United States, Italy and Spain. The cDNA or gDNA used as material had been derived from T cells, B-cell-depleted T cells, or PBMCs.

Sequenced by immunoSEQ multiplex PCR; TCRdb stores in-frame clones only, minus some. Of about 43,000 clones listed, around 87% are singletons. The TCR originated in a human donor in a cohort sampled during active COVID-19. Sequencing was done on a sample of peripheral blood.

Here the CDR3 DNA reads TGTGCCAGCAGCCAAGACAGGGGCGACGCTGAAGCTTTCTTT. As protein: CASSQDRGDAEAFF. This chain joins TRBV4-2 and TRBJ1-1; maybe TRBD1 (6 bases). This CDR3 contains 14 residues. Trimming shortened V by 0 bases and J by 6 bases, and 11 bases separated the two germline ends. Germline V lookup: CDR1 LGHNA, CDR2 YNFKEQ.